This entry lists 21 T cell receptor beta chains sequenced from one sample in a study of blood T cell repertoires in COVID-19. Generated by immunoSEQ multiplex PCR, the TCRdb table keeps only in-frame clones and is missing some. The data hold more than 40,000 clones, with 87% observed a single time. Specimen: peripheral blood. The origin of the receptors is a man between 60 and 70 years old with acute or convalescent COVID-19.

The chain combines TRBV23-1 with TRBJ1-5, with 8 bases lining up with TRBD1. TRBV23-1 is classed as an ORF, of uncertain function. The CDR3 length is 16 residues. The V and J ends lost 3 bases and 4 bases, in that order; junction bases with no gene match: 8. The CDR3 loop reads CASSQPGTGGNQPQHF. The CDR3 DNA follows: TGCGCCAGCAGTCAGCCGGGAACAGGGGGGAATCAGCCCCAGCATTTT.

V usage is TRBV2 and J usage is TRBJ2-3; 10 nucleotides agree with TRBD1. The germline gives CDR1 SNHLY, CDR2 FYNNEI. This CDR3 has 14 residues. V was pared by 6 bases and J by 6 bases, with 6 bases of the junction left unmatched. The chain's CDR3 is CASSERTGGDTQYF. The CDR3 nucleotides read TGTGCCAGCAGCGAAAGGACAGGGGGTGATACGCAGTATTTT. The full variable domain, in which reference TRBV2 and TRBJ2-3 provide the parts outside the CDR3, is EPEVTQTPSHQVTQMGQEVILRCVPISNHLYFYWYRQILGQKVEFLVSFYNNEISEKSEIFDDQFSVERPDGSNFTLKIRSTKLEDSAMYFCASSERTGGDTQYFGPGTRLTVL.

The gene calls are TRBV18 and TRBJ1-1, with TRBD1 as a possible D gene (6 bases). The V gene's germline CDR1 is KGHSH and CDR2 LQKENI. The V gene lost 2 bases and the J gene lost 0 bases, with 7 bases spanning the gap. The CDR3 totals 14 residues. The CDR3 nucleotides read TGTGCCAGCTCACCAAGGACAGTGAACACTGAAGCTTTCTTT. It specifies CASSPRTVNTEAFF.

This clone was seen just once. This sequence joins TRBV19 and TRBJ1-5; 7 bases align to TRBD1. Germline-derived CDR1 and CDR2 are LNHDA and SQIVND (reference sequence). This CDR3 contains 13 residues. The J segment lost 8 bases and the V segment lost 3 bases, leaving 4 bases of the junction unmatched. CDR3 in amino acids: CASSINRGEPQHF. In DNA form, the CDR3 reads TGTGCCAGTAGTATTAACAGGGGAGAGCCCCAGCATTTT.

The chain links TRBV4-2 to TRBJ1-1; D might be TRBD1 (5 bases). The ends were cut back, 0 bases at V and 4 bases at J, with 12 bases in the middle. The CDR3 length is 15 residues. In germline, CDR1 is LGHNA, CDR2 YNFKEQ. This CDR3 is CASSQDLGRGTEAFF. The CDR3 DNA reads TGTGCCAGCAGCCAAGATCTTGGGAGGGGCACTGAAGCTTTCTTT.

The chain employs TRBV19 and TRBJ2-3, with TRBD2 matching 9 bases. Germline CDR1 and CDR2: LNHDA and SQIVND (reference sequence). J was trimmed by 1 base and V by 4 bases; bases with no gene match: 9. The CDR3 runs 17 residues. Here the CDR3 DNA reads TGTGCCAGTAGTACTCTCCTTAGCGGGGGCCGCACAGATACGCAGTATTTT. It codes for CASSTLLSGGRTDTQYF.

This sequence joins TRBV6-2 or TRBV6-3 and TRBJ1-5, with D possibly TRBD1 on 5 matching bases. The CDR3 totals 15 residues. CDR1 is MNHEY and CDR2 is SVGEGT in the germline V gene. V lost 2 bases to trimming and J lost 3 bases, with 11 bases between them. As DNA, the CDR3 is TGTGCCAGCAGTTACGGGAGGGGTAACAATCAGCCCCAGCATTTT. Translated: CASSYGRGNNQPQHF.

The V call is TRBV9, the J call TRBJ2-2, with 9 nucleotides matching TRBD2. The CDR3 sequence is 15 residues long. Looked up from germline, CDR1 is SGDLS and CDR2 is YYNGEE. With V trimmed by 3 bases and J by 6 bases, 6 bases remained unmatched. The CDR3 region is CASSGAGLASGELFF. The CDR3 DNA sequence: TGTGCCAGCAGCGGAGCGGGACTAGCTTCCGGGGAGCTGTTTTTT. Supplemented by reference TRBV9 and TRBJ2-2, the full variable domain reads DSGVTQTPKHLITATGQRVTLRCSPRSGDLSVYWYQQSLDQGLQFLIQYYNGEERAKGNILERFSAQQFPDLHSELNLSSLELGDSALYFCASSGAGLASGELFFGEGSRLTVL.

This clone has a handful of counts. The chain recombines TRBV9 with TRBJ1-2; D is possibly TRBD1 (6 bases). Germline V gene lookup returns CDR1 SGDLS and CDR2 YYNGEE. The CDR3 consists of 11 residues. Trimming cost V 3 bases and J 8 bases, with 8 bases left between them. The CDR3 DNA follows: TGTGCCAGCAGCGATACAGGGGGCTACACCTTC. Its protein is CASSDTGGYTF.

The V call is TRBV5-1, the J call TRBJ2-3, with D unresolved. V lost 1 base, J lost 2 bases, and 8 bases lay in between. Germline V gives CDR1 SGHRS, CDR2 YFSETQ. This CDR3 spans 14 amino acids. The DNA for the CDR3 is TGCGCCAGCAGCTTGACAGATACCACAGATACGCAGTATTTT. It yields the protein CASSLTDTTDTQYF. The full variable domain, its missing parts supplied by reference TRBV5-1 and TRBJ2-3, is KAGVTQTPRYLIKTRGQQVTLSCSPISGHRSVSWYQQTPGQGLQFLFEYFSETQRNKGNFPGRFSGRQFSNSRSEMNVSTLELGDSALYLCASSLTDTTDTQYFGPGTRLTVL.

CDR3 protein: CAWSVQPFFSGANVLTF. The CDR3 DNA sequence: TGTGCCTGGAGTGTACAGCCATTCTTCTCTGGGGCCAACGTCCTGACTTTC. This chain joins TRBV30 and TRBJ2-6; D remains unclear. V was cut by 0 bases and J by 0 bases, with 12 bases left in between. The CDR3 length is 17 residues. Germline V CDR1 and CDR2: GTSNPN, SVGIG (reference sequence).

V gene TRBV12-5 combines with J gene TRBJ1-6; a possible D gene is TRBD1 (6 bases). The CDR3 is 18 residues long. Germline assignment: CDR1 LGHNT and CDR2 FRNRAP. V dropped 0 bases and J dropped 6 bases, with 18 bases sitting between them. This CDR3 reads CASGLVRGAGAANSPLHF. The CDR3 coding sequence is TGTGCTAGTGGTTTGGTACGCGGAGCAGGGGCCGCTAATTCACCCCTCCACTTT. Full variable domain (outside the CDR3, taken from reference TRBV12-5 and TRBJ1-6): DARVTQTPRHKVTEMGQEVTMRCQPILGHNTVFWYRQTMMQGLELLAYFRNRAPLDDSGMPKDRFSAEMPDATLATLKIQPSEPRDSAVYFCASGLVRGAGAANSPLHFGNGTRLTVT.

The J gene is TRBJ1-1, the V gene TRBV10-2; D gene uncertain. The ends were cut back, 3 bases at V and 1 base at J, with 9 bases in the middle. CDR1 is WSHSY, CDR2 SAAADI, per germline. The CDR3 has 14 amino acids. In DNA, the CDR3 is TGCGCCAGCAGTGACGAGCTCGGGAACACTGAAGCTTTCTTT. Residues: CASSDELGNTEAFF.

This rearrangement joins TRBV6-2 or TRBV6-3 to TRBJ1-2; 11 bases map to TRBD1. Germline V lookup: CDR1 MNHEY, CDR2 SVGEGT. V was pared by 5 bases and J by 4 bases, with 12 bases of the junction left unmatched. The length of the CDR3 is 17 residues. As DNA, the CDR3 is TGTGCCAGCAGTCCCGACGCCGGACAGGGGGCGATCTATGGCTACACCTTC. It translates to CASSPDAGQGAIYGYTF.

CDR3 in amino acids: CASSLGTGGRVGYTF. In DNA form, the CDR3 reads TGTGCCAGCAGCTTGGGTACAGGGGGACGTGTTGGCTACACCTTC. This chain uses TRBV5-4 with TRBJ1-2; 8 bases map to TRBD1. This CDR3 comprises 15 residues. V trimming: 0 bases; J trimming: 7 bases; junction bases outside the gene matches: 8. Per the germline V gene, CDR1 is SGHNT and CDR2 is YYREEE (reference sequence).

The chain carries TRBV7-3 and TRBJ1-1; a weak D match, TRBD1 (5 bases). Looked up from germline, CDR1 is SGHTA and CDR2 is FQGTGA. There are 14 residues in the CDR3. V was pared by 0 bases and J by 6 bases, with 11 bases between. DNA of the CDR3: TGTGCCAGCAGCTTAACTTCAGGGTTAGCTGAAGCTTTCTTT. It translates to CASSLTSGLAEAFF.

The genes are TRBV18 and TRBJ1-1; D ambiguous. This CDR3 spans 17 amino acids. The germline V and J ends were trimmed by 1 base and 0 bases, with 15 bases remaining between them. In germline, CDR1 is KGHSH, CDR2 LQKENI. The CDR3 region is CASSPRGLLIMNTEAFF. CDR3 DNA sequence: TGTGCCAGCTCACCACGCGGGCTGTTGATTATGAACACTGAAGCTTTCTTT.

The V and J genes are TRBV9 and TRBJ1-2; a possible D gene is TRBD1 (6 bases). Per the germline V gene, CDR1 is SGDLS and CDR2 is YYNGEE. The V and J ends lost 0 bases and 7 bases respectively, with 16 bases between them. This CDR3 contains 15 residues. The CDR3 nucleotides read TGTGCCAGCAGCGTAGGAGGAGGGGGGGTTGGTGGCTACACCTTC. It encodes CASSVGGGGVGGYTF.

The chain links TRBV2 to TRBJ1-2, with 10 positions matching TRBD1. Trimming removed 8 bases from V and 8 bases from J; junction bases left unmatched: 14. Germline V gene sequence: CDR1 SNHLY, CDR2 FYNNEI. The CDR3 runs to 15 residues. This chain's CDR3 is CASEGPGQGSGGYTF. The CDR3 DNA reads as TGTGCCAGCGAAGGACCGGGACAGGGGTCGGGAGGCTACACCTTC.

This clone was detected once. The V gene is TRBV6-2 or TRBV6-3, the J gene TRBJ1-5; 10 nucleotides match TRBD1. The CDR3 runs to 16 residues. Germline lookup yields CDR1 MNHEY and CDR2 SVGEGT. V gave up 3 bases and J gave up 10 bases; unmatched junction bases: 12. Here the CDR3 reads CASSYLTGGVEDPQHF. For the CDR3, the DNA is TGTGCCAGCAGTTATTTGACAGGGGGCGTGGAGGATCCCCAGCATTTT.

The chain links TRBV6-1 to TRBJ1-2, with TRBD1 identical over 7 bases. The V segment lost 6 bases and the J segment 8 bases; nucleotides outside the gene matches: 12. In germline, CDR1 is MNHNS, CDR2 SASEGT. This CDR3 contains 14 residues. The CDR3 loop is CASSHGDRARGYTF. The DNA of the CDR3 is TGTGCCAGCAGCCACGGTGACAGGGCGAGGGGCTACACCTTC.